This TCR beta chain was retrieved from a study of cytomegalovirus exposure and HLA in healthy donors. Study observations and caveats: Researchers catalogued about 150 TCR beta chains as cytomegalovirus-associated.

Use of 60 Vbeta and 13 Jbeta primers characterized the PCR. TCRdb keeps only in-frame clones here, not all; method: immunoSEQ multiplex PCR. Here the sample spans 120,000 or so clones, 75% to 85% being singletons. In the case of this clone: The antigen remains undetermined.

Material: PBMCs. This receptor was obtained from a man younger than 40 in good health and CMV-seronegative.

CDR3 region: CASSQDPTSGSLSSDNEQFF. The CDR3 nucleotides are TGCGCCAGCAGCCAAGATCCGACTAGCGGGAGTCTTTCCTCTGACAATGAGCAGTTCTTC. This chain joins TRBV4-1 and TRBJ2-1; 12 bases line up with TRBD2. This CDR3 has 20 residues. Trimming cost V 0 bases and J 5 bases; bases outside gene matches: 14. CDR1 is MGHRA and CDR2 is YSYEKL in the germline V gene.